Listed here are 20 T cell receptor beta chains from one sample, sequenced in a study of TIL therapy for anti-PD-1-resistant metastatic lung cancer. Stated time point: pre-treatment sample, taken before nivolumab and TIL therapy. The libraries were made with immunoSEQ v3. Assay: immunoSEQ multiplex PCR; the TCRdb copy retains only in-frame clones and omits some. Of about 32,000 clones listed, 74% were seen once; the top ten hold about 3%. Here the sequenced sample was blood, taken at baseline. These receptors were collected from a woman aged 25 to 80 with non-small cell lung cancer.

The chain couples TRBV7-8 to TRBJ2-7, with TRBD2 matching 12 bases. CDR3 size: 15 residues. Trimming cost V 2 bases and J 6 bases; bases outside gene matches: 5. CDR1 and CDR2 from the germline V gene are SGHVS and FQNEAQ. The CDR3 DNA reads TGTGCCAGCAGCTTAATATCTAGCGGGAGGGCCGAGCAGTACTTC. This gives the protein CASSLISSGRAEQYF.

This chain joins TRBV27 and TRBJ2-7; the D is unclear. The CDR3 runs 17 residues. CDR1 is MNHEY, CDR2 SMNVEV, per germline (reference sequence). V was clipped by 4 bases and J by 3 bases, with 22 bases between them. The CDR3 sequence is CASSSRPLPVMNYEQYF. In DNA form, the CDR3 reads TGTGCCAGCAGTTCACGACCCCTACCCGTTATGAACTACGAGCAGTACTTC.

The genes are TRBV29-1 and TRBJ2-2; 9 nucleotides agree with TRBD1. V dropped 8 bases and J dropped 7; count of bases not matched to a gene: 8. CDR1 is SQVTM, CDR2 ANQGSEA, per germline. The CDR3 is 13 residues long. The CDR3 loop reads CSPRTGAVGELFF. The DNA of the CDR3 is TGCAGCCCGAGGACAGGGGCTGTCGGGGAGCTGTTTTTT.

V and J are TRBV15 and TRBJ1-5, with no clear D. The V gene lost 0 bases and the J gene lost 3 bases, with 9 bases spanning the gap. Germline CDR1 is LNHNV and CDR2 is YYDKDF (reference sequence). CDR3 length: 15 amino acids. CDR3 nucleotides: TGTGCCACCAGCAGAGATGCCGACCTCAATCAGCCCCAGCATTTT. Translated: CATSRDADLNQPQHF.

The chain employs TRBV5-5 and TRBJ1-5; 9 bases are a match to TRBD1. Germline V gene lookup returns CDR1 SGHKS and CDR2 YYEKEE (reference sequence). The CDR3 has 14 residues. With 4 bases clipped from V and 7 bases from J, the junction kept 6 bases outside the gene matches. The CDR3 protein is CASSSGGQGQPQHF. The CDR3 nucleotides are TGTGCCAGCAGCAGTGGGGGACAGGGCCAGCCCCAGCATTTT.

The chain recombines TRBV29-1 with TRBJ2-7; D perhaps matches TRBD2 (6 bases). Germline V gene lookup returns CDR1 SQVTM and CDR2 ANQGSEA. Trimming removed 4 bases at V and 7 bases at J, with 11 bases between. The CDR3 totals 11 residues. The CDR3 protein is CSVGDGGEQYF. CDR3 nucleotides: TGCAGCGTTGGCGATGGGGGGGAGCAGTACTTC.

This clone was counted only a few times. The V gene is TRBV7-9, the J gene TRBJ2-7, with 9 bases lining up with TRBD2. Per germline, CDR1 SEHNR and CDR2 FQNEAQ (reference sequence). The J segment lost 1 base and the V segment lost 4 bases, leaving 5 bases of the junction unmatched. The CDR3 loop spans 15 amino acids. CDR3 in DNA: TGTGCCAGCAGCTCCCGGGGACTAGCTTCCTACGAGCAGTACTTC. It translates to CASSSRGLASYEQYF. The whole variable domain, remainder taken from reference TRBV7-9 and TRBJ2-7, is DTGVSQNPRHKITKRGQNVTFRCDPISEHNRLYWYRQTLGQGPEFLTYFQNEAQLEKSRLLSDRFSAERPKGSFSTLEIQRTEQGDSAMYLCASSSRGLASYEQYFGPGTRLTVT.

This chain uses TRBV21-1 with TRBJ2-7; TRBD2, as called in the table, went unchecked against the DNA. TRBV21-1 is listed as a pseudogene. This CDR3 has 17 residues. The CDR3: CASSKGQLAGAVYEQYF. Here the CDR3 DNA reads TGTGCCAGCAGCAAAGGCCAACTAGCGGGAGCCGTATACGAGCAGTACTTC.

The chain carries TRBV19 and TRBJ2-6, with D tentatively TRBD2 (7 bases). The V and J ends lost 7 bases and 3 bases respectively, with 16 bases between them. Per the germline V gene, CDR1 is LNHDA and CDR2 is SQIVND (reference sequence). There are 16 residues in the CDR3. CDR3 sequence: CASTSWGGLGANVLTF. Written as DNA, the CDR3 is TGTGCCAGTACTAGCTGGGGGGGGCTTGGGGCCAACGTCCTGACTTTC.

The chain has TRBV11-2 and TRBJ2-1; 11 positions match TRBD2. CDR1 SGHAT and CDR2 FQNNGV come from the germline V gene. V was clipped by 1 base and J by 11 bases; unmatched bases: 13. This CDR3 contains 17 residues. The CDR3 is CASSLGALAGGFGKQFF. The CDR3 nucleotides are TGTGCCAGCAGCTTAGGCGCTCTAGCGGGAGGTTTTGGTAAGCAGTTCTTC.

J is TRBJ2-1 and V is TRBV6-1, with 7 bases that match TRBD1. The CDR3 covers 14 residues. Germline CDR1 is MNHNS and CDR2 is SASEGT. V dropped 11 bases and J dropped 4; count of bases not matched to a gene: 11. CDR3 coding DNA: TGTGCCTCCTCAGAACAGGGGCCTTACAATGAGCAGTTCTTC. Translating gives CASSEQGPYNEQFF.

This clone occurred a few times. This chain uses TRBV27 with TRBJ2-3, with D unclear. V shed 4 bases and J shed 6 bases, with 5 bases lying between them. The CDR3 runs to 11 residues. The germline gives CDR1 MNHEY, CDR2 SMNVEV (reference sequence). In DNA, the CDR3 is TGTGCCAGCAGTTGGTTGGATACGCAGTATTTT. Its protein product is CASSWLDTQYF.

The rearrangement joins TRBV6-5 to TRBJ1-2; the D is unclear. The CDR3 extends over 12 amino acids. CDR1 is MNHEY and CDR2 is SVGAGI in the germline V gene. Trimming removed 4 bases at V and 4 bases at J, with 7 bases between. CDR3 sequence reads: CASSSGFYGYTF. In DNA form, the CDR3 reads TGTGCCAGCAGTTCGGGGTTCTATGGCTACACCTTC.

V usage is TRBV30 and J usage is TRBJ2-7, with a possible D match to TRBD2 (7 bases). CDR1 and CDR2 from the germline V gene are GTSNPN and SVGIG (reference sequence). CDR3 length equals 13 residues. V was cut by 3 bases and J by 7 bases, with 16 bases left in between. The CDR3 reads CAWSLGGAGEQYF. CDR3 DNA: TGTGCCTGGAGCTTAGGGGGGGCTGGGGAGCAGTACTTC.

Only a few counts were recorded for this clone. The CDR3 coding sequence is TGTGCCAGCAGTACTGGGACTAACCCGACCTACGAGCAGTACTTC. It codes for CASSTGTNPTYEQYF. The chain links TRBV6-1 to TRBJ2-7, with 7 positions matching TRBD2. The germline V gene has CDR1 MNHNS and CDR2 SASEGT. Trimming took 5 bases from V and 2 from J; bases not matched to a gene: 9. This CDR3 has 15 amino acids.

The rearrangement joins TRBV5-6 to TRBJ2-5; D is perhaps TRBD1 (5 bases). The CDR3 runs 13 residues. With 1 base removed from V and 4 bases from J, the gap between germline ends came to 8 bases. CDR1 is SGHDT and CDR2 is YYEEEE in the germline V gene. The chain's CDR3 is CASSLPGSETQYF. The CDR3 DNA reads TGTGCCAGCAGCTTGCCAGGGTCAGAGACCCAGTACTTC.

The V gene is TRBV5-6, the J gene TRBJ1-5; D possibly corresponds to TRBD1 (6 bases). Trimming shortened V by 1 base and J by 2 bases, and 10 bases separated the two germline ends. Per the germline V gene, CDR1 is SGHDT and CDR2 is YYEEEE. The CDR3 is 15 amino acids. The CDR3 loop reads CASSLWGAGNQPQHF. The CDR3 DNA follows: TGTGCCAGCAGCTTGTGGGGGGCTGGCAATCAGCCCCAGCATTTT.

For the CDR3, the DNA is TGCAGTGCTGAGTCGGTGATTCAGTACTTC. Translation gives CSAESVIQYF. The chain combines TRBV20-1 with TRBJ2-5; D is unclear. Germline V gene lookup returns CDR1 DFQATT and CDR2 SNEGSKA (reference sequence). The V and J ends lost 5 bases and 11 bases respectively, with 12 bases between them. The CDR3 is 10 residues long.

The chain uses TRBV5-5 and TRBJ1-1, with TRBD1 as a possible D gene (6 bases). This CDR3 is 16 amino acids long. The ends were cut back, 0 bases at V and 1 base at J, with 13 bases in the middle. CDR1 SGHKS and CDR2 YYEKEE come from the germline V gene (reference sequence). In DNA, the CDR3 is TGTGCCAGCAGCTTGGGGGTCGGGGGCCCGAACACTGAAGCTTTCTTT. Its translation is CASSLGVGGPNTEAFF. The full variable domain, with the rest looked up from reference TRBV5-5 and TRBJ1-1, is DAGVTQSPTHLIKTRGQQVTLRCSPISGHKSVSWYQQVLGQGPQFIFQYYEKEERGRGNFPDRFSARQFPNYSSELNVNALLLGDSALYLCASSLGVGGPNTEAFFGQGTRLTVV.

The chain joins TRBV7-8 to TRBJ2-2; TRBD2 matches 13 bases. Germline CDR1 and CDR2: SGHVS and FQNEAQ. The CDR3 is made up of 16 amino acids. The J segment lost 5 bases and the V segment lost 7 bases, leaving 7 bases of the junction unmatched. The CDR3 here is CASKGLAGMGTGELFF. DNA of the CDR3: TGTGCCAGCAAGGGACTAGCGGGAATGGGGACCGGGGAGCTGTTTTTT.